The clone carrying this TCR beta chain has a handful of counts. The entry originates in a study of beta chain features in type 1 diabetes. Trimming took off 5 bases at V and 0 bases at J, with 11 bases between the two ends. Germline V gene lookup returns CDR1 SEHNR and CDR2 FQNEAQ (reference sequence). The CDR3 has 15 amino acids. The authors reverse transcribed all of the isolated RNA, so sequencing captured expressed TCRB transcripts. Using immunoSEQ multiplex PCR, the repertoire was profiled, and TCRdb retains in-frame clones only, with some absent. The table shows approximately 90,000 clones, with roughly 31% occurring only once.

V usage is TRBV7-9 and J usage is TRBJ1-5; D might be TRBD1 (6 bases). Source material: stem cell memory CD4+ T cells from blood. The TCR sequence derives from a woman aged 18-29 years in good health. DNA for the CDR3: TGTGCCAGCAGCCCGGGACAATTTAGCAATCAGCCCCAGCATTTT. Translation: CASSPGQFSNQPQHF.